This T cell receptor (beta chain) was obtained from a study of OX40 agonist ivuxolimab in advanced cancers. Across the study: Age averaged around 60 years (range 23 to 79), and 80% to 90% were male.

J lost 5 bases, V lost 3 bases, and 9 bases had no gene match. This CDR3 region has 16 residues. Germline lookup yields CDR1 MDHEN and CDR2 SYDVKM. Some clones are missing from TCRdb's copy, which holds only in-frame ones; the method was immunoSEQ multiplex PCR. The sample shows around 46,000 clones, about four fifths of them seen only once. Patients were ineligible given autoimmune disease history or systemic immunosuppression. Broader study findings: Clones of CD4+ and CD8+ blood T cells grew by week 6 at doses of 0.1 to 3.0 mg/kg. Low normalized T-cell clonal expansion also characterized some of the nonresponders.

Note on this clone: What it binds is not known.

The sequencing used CD4+ or CD8+ T cells sorted from blood, collected in a trial of the OX40 agonist ivuxolimab. This sequence was found in an adult with an advanced solid tumor such as melanoma, head and neck, liver or kidney cancer. The V call is TRBV28, the J call TRBJ2-5; TRBD1 matches at 10 bases. The CDR3 is CASSFPGQGFRETQYF. The CDR3 nucleotides read TGTGCCAGCAGTTTCCCGGGACAGGGGTTTAGGGAGACCCAGTACTTC.